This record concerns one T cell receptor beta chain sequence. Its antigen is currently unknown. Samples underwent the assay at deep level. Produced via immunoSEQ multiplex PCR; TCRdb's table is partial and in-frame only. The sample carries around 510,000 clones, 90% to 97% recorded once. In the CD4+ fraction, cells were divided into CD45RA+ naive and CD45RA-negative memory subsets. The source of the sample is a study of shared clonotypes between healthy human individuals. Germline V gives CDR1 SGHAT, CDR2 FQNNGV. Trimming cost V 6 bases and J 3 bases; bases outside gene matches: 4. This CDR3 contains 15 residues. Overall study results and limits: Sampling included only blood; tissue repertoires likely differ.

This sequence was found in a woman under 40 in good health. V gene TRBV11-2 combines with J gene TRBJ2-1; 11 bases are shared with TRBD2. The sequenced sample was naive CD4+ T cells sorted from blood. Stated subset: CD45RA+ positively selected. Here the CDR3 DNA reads TGTGCCAGCAGACCCGGGACTAGCGGCTACAATGAGCAGTTCTTC. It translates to CASRPGTSGYNEQFF.